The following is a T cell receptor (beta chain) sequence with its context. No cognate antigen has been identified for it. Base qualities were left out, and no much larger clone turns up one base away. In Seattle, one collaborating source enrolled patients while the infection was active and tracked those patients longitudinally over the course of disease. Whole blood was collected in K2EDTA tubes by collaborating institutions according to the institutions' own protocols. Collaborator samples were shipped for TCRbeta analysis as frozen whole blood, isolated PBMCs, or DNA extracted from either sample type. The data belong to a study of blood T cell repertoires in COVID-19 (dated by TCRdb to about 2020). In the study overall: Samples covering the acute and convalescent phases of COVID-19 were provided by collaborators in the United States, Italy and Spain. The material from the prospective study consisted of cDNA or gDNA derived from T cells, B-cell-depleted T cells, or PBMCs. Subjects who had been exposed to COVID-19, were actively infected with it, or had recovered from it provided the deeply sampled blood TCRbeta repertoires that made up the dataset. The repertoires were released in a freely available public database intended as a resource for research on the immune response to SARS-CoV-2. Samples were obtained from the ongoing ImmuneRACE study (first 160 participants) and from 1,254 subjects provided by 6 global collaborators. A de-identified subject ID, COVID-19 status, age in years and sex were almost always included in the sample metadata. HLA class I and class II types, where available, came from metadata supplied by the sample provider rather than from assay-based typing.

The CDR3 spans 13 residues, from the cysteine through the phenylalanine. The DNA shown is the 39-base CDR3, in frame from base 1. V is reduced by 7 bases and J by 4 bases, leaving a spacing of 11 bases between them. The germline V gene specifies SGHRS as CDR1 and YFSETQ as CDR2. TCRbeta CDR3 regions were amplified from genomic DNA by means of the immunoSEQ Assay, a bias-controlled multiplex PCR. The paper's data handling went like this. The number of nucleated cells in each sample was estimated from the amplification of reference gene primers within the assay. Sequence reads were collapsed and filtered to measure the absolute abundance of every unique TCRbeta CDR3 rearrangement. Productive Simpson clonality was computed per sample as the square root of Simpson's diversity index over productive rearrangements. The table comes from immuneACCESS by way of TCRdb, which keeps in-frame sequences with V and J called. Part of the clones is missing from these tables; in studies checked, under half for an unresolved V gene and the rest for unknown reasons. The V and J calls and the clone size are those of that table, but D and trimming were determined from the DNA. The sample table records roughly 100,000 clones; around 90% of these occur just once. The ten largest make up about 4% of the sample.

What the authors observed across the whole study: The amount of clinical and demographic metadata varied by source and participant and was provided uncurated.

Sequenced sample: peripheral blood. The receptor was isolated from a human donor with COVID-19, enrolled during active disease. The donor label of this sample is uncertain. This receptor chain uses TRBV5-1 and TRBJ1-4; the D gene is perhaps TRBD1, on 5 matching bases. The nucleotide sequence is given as TGCGCCAGCCAGCGACAGAGTAATGAAAAACTGTTTTTT. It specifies CASQRQSNEKLFF.